The 29 T cell receptor beta chains presented below share a single source sample, sequenced in a study of T cells in Graves' hyperthyroidism and ophthalmopathy. From RNA transcripts, TCR beta CDR3 regions were amplified. HTBI primers were used for first-round RT-PCR of the TCR CDR3. TCRdb reprocessed the multiplex PCR reads via MiXCR and lists one record per CDR3 protein. The sample shows about 380,000 distinct CDR3 sequences, approximately 14% of them seen only once. Specimen: blood. The receptors shown here come from a woman in her fifties or sixties with Graves' hyperthyroidism.

Only a few counts were recorded for this clonotype. V is TRBV20-1 and J is TRBJ2-2, with 8 nucleotides matching TRBD2. CDR3 length: 15 amino acids. Germline V gives CDR1 DFQATT, CDR2 SNEGSKA (reference sequence). Germline trimming cut 3 bases from V and 4 bases from J; bases unmatched to any gene: 7. The CDR3 loop reads CSASRSGRITGELFF. CDR3 sequence (DNA): TGCAGTGCTAGTAGAAGCGGGAGAATCACCGGGGAGCTGTTTTTT.

In its sample, this clonotype was seen a few times. This chain links TRBV5-1 with TRBJ1-2; D gene unclear. The length of the CDR3 is 11 residues. With 5 bases removed from V and 8 bases from J, the gap between germline ends came to 10 bases. CDR1 SGHRS and CDR2 YFSETQ come from the germline V gene. CDR3 sequence (DNA): TGCGCCAGCAGTTCCCCTGAGGGCTACACCTTC. Translating gives CASSSPEGYTF.

This clonotype was seen more than once but under ten times. The chain carries TRBV20-1 and TRBJ2-4; TRBD2 is a possible D gene (5 bases). CDR3 length: 14 amino acids. V lost 6 bases, J lost 6 bases, and 18 bases lay in between. CDR1 and CDR2 from the germline V gene are DFQATT and SNEGSKA (reference sequence). CDR3 coding DNA: TGCAGTGCCAAACCCGCCACAGCGGTAAACATTCAGTACTTC. This gives the protein CSAKPATAVNIQYF.

This clonotype came up many times. The rearrangement uses TRBV5-1 and TRBJ2-6; 8 positions match TRBD1. There are 16 residues in the CDR3. In germline, CDR1 is SGHRS, CDR2 YFSETQ. V lost 0 bases, J lost 1 base, and 0 bases stayed unmatched. The CDR3 sequence: CASSLGQGSGANVLTF. The DNA of the CDR3 is TGCGCCAGCAGCTTGGGACAGGGGTCTGGGGCCAACGTCCTGACTTTC. Filled out from reference TRBV5-1 and TRBJ2-6, the complete variable domain reads KAGVTQTPRYLIKTRGQQVTLSCSPISGHRSVSWYQQTPGQGLQFLFEYFSETQRNKGNFPGRFSGRQFSNSRSEMNVSTLELGDSALYLCASSLGQGSGANVLTFGAGSRLTVL.

The chain joins TRBV4-1 to TRBJ1-6; D is possibly TRBD1 (5 bases). V was pared by 0 bases and J by 6 bases, with 9 bases between. Germline V gene sequence: CDR1 MGHRA, CDR2 YSYEKL. The CDR3 loop spans 15 amino acids. The CDR3 sequence: CASSQDGRANSPLHF. CDR3 nucleotide sequence: TGCGCCAGCAGCCAAGACGGCAGGGCTAATTCACCCCTCCACTTT.

This clonotype was seen at least ten times. The chain combines TRBV11-3 with TRBJ1-1; perhaps TRBD1 as D (5 bases). V was trimmed by 0 bases and J by 2 bases, leaving 10 bases between them. Germline V gives CDR1 SGHNT, CDR2 YENEEA. The CDR3 has 15 residues. CDR3 protein: CASSLEDTSNTEAFF. In nucleotides, the CDR3 is TGTGCCAGCAGCTTAGAGGACACCTCCAACACTGAAGCTTTCTTT.

This clonotype was seen ten or more times. The DNA of the CDR3 is TGTGCCTGGGGAAGAAGGATAGGCGAGACCCAGTACTTC. It yields the protein CAWGRRIGETQYF. V is TRBV30 and J is TRBJ2-5; no definite D call. Trimming removed 5 bases from V and 5 bases from J, with 15 bases in between. CDR3 length: 13 residues. CDR1 and CDR2 from the germline V gene are GTSNPN and SVGIG (reference sequence).

This clonotype has just a few counts. The chain combines TRBV24-1 with TRBJ2-1, with D uncertain. Trimming cost V 1 base and J 1 base, with 7 bases left between them. This CDR3 is 15 amino acids long. Germline CDR1 reads KGHDR; CDR2 reads SFDVKD. The CDR3 region is CATSDFSQSYNEQFF. The DNA of the CDR3 is TGTGCCACCAGTGATTTCTCACAGTCCTACAATGAGCAGTTCTTC.

The gene calls are TRBV19 and TRBJ2-6; no definite D call. The CDR3 contains 15 residues. With 1 base removed from V and 1 base from J, the gap between germline ends came to 5 bases. Germline V gene sequence: CDR1 LNHDA, CDR2 SQIVND (reference sequence). The CDR3 DNA sequence: TGTGCCAGTAGTATAGGAGAATCTGGGGCCAACGTCCTGACTTTC. Protein: CASSIGESGANVLTF.

A remark on this clonotype: This may come from a read error, since a much larger clone is one base off. V usage is TRBV5-1 and J usage is TRBJ2-1; 8 bases fit TRBD2. The CDR3 sequence is 17 residues long. V lost 4 bases and J lost 10; bases outside the gene matches: 19. Germline loops: CDR1 SGHRS, CDR2 YFSETQ. The CDR3 loop is CASSLEPGLGYGDEQFF. CDR3 DNA: TGCGCCAGCAGCCTCGAACCGGGACTAGGGTATGGGGACGAGCAGTTCTTC.

V usage is TRBV19 and J usage is TRBJ2-1, with 8 bases fitting TRBD2. The CDR3 runs 14 residues. Germline lookup yields CDR1 LNHDA and CDR2 SQIVND (reference sequence). J was trimmed by 6 bases and V by 6 bases; bases with no gene match: 7. CDR3: CASRYGRGSNEQFF. The CDR3 nucleotides are TGTGCCAGTAGGTACGGGAGGGGAAGCAATGAGCAGTTCTTC. The entire variable domain, with the rest obtained from reference TRBV19 and TRBJ2-1, is as follows: DGGITQSPKYLFRKEGQNVTLSCEQNLNHDAMYWYRQDPGQGLRLIYYSQIVNDFQKGDIAEGYSVSREKKESFPLTVTSAQKNPTAFYLCASRYGRGSNEQFFGPGTRLTVL.

This clonotype was found many times. V is TRBV20-1 and J is TRBJ2-3, with D possibly TRBD2 on 6 matching bases. Per germline, CDR1 DFQATT and CDR2 SNEGSKA (reference sequence). The CDR3 consists of 14 residues. V lost 6 bases and J lost 6, with 19 bases in between. CDR3 residues: CSANRRAGPDTQYF. The CDR3 nucleotides are TGCAGTGCGAATCGGAGGGCGGGTCCGGATACGCAGTATTTT.

Remarks on this clonotype: A read error may explain this, as a much larger clone is one base away. The conserved phenylalanine or tryptophan normally closing the CDR3 is absent here, so this likely arose from a read error. The genes are TRBV20-1 and TRBJ2-5; 8 bases line up with TRBD1. This CDR3 region has 13 residues. V was clipped by 6 bases and J by 4 bases; unmatched bases: 7. Per germline, CDR1 DFQATT and CDR2 SNEGSKA (reference sequence). The CDR3 is CSAQWTGLETQYS. The DNA of the CDR3 is TGCAGTGCCCAATGGACAGGGTTAGAGACCCAGTACTCC.

Many counts were recorded for this clonotype. This rearrangement joins TRBV2 to TRBJ2-3; either TRBD1 or TRBD2 may fit D (7 bases each). The CDR3 consists of 16 residues. Germline CDR1 reads SNHLY; CDR2 reads FYNNEI. V was cut by 2 bases and J by 4 bases, with 16 bases left in between. The DNA of the CDR3 is TGTGCCAGCAGTGAAATTGGACTAGGGGGCCCAGATACGCAGTATTTT. Its protein is CASSEIGLGGPDTQYF.

This clonotype has a count of ten or more. The chain has TRBV11-2 and TRBJ1-2, with D uncertain. The CDR3 runs to 13 residues. V was clipped by 5 bases and J by 2 bases, with 9 bases between them. Germline CDR1 is SGHAT and CDR2 is FQNNGV. CDR3 sequence: CASSTGVNYGYTF. CDR3 coding DNA: TGTGCCAGCAGCACCGGGGTGAACTATGGCTACACCTTC.

Many counts were recorded for this clonotype. J is TRBJ1-4 and V is TRBV27; 8 bases map to TRBD1. The germline CDR1 and CDR2 sequences are MNHEY and SMNVEV (reference sequence). V lost 5 bases to trimming and J lost 4 bases; unmatched junction nucleotides: 6. This CDR3 spans 15 amino acids. CDR3 bases: TGTGCCAGCAGTCCTACAGGGGGAAATAATGAAAAACTGTTTTTT. Protein sequence: CASSPTGGNNEKLFF.

The V call is TRBV5-5, the J call TRBJ1-1; 9 bases agree with TRBD1. Germline V gene sequence: CDR1 SGHKS, CDR2 YYEKEE (reference sequence). V shed 4 bases and J 11 bases; nucleotides not matched to a gene: 9. This CDR3 is 13 amino acids long. CDR3 bases: TGTGCCAGCAGCCCATCTAGGGACAGGGTCGCTTTCTTT. Translating gives CASSPSRDRVAFF.

A few counts support this clonotype. CDR3 sequence (DNA): TGTGCCAGCAAACAGGGGGCGGCTCAGCCCCAGCATTTT. This codes for CASKQGAAQPQHF. J is TRBJ1-5 and V is TRBV19; 9 bases are shared with TRBD1. The CDR3 is 13 residues long. Germline CDR1 LNHDA, CDR2 SQIVND (reference sequence). With 9 bases clipped from V and 6 bases from J, the junction kept 6 bases outside the gene matches. The whole variable domain, remainder taken from reference TRBV19 and TRBJ1-5, is DGGITQSPKYLFRKEGQNVTLSCEQNLNHDAMYWYRQDPGQGLRLIYYSQIVNDFQKGDIAEGYSVSREKKESFPLTVTSAQKNPTAFYLCASKQGAAQPQHFGDGTRLSIL.

This clonotype was seen ten or more times. The genes are TRBV3-1 and TRBJ2-7, with D hard to call. With 4 bases removed from V and 1 base from J, the gap between germline ends came to 11 bases. Germline-derived CDR1 and CDR2 are LGHDT and YNNKEL (reference sequence). The length of the CDR3 is 14 residues. CDR3 loop: CASSLVAHSYEQYF. The CDR3 DNA reads as TGTGCCAGCAGCCTGGTCGCACATTCCTACGAGCAGTACTTC.

This chain joins TRBV5-4 and TRBJ2-2; a possible D gene is TRBD1 (5 bases). Trimming shortened V by 0 bases and J by 7 bases, and 16 bases separated the two germline ends. Germline CDR1 reads SGHNT; CDR2 reads YYREEE (reference sequence). The CDR3 is 16 residues long. CDR3 bases: TGTGCCAGCAGCTTGGGAGTCTGGAAAGGACACGGGGAGCTGTTTTTT. It codes for CASSLGVWKGHGELFF. The whole variable domain, remainder taken from reference TRBV5-4 and TRBJ2-2, is ETGVTQSPTHLIKTRGQQVTLRCSSQSGHNTVSWYQQALGQGPQFIFQYYREEENGRGNFPPRFSGLQFPNYSSELNVNALELDDSALYLCASSLGVWKGHGELFFGEGSRLTVL.

This clonotype appeared many times. V gene TRBV7-8 combines with J gene TRBJ2-1; tentatively, D is TRBD2 (6 bases). The germline V gene encodes CDR1 SGHVS and CDR2 FQNEAQ. With 5 bases removed from V and 3 bases from J, the gap between germline ends came to 14 bases. The CDR3 is 15 amino acids. The CDR3 spells CASSPSRLVYNEQFF. In nucleotides, the CDR3 is TGTGCCAGCAGCCCCTCGCGACTAGTCTACAATGAGCAGTTCTTC.

Turning to this clonotype: A much larger clone lies one base from this, so it may be a read error. The V call is TRBV12-3 or TRBV12-4, the J call TRBJ2-1; D is undetermined. The end of the DNA is better explained by TRBJ2-7, so the J call may be wrong. CDR3 length equals 15 residues. CDR3 DNA sequence: TGTGCCAGCAGTCGATCCGGATACTCCTACAATGAGCAGTACTTC. This encodes CASSRSGYSYNEQYF.

The J gene is TRBJ2-7, the V gene TRBV11-2; TRBD1 matches 8 bases. The CDR3 is 17 residues long. Germline loops: CDR1 SGHAT, CDR2 FQNNGV. V lost 3 bases, J lost 0 bases, and 10 bases stayed unmatched. CDR3 protein: CASSFTSGQDFSYEQYF. The CDR3 coding sequence is TGTGCCAGCAGCTTTACTTCGGGACAGGACTTCTCCTACGAGCAGTACTTC. Filled out from reference TRBV11-2 and TRBJ2-7, the complete variable domain reads EAGVAQSPRYKIIEKRQSVAFWCNPISGHATLYWYQQILGQGPKLLIQFQNNGVVDDSQLPKDRFSAERLKGVDSTLKIQPAKLEDSAVYLCASSFTSGQDFSYEQYFGPGTRLTVT.

This clonotype was observed many times. This rearrangement joins TRBV2 to TRBJ1-1; 8 bases are shared with TRBD1. The CDR3 spans 13 residues. In germline, CDR1 is SNHLY, CDR2 FYNNEI. Trimming cost V 6 bases and J 8 bases; bases outside gene matches: 8. CDR3 sequence reads: CASSDQGAGEAFF. The CDR3 DNA reads TGTGCCAGCAGCGATCAGGGGGCCGGAGAAGCTTTCTTT. The whole variable domain, filled in from reference TRBV2 and TRBJ1-1, reads EPEVTQTPSHQVTQMGQEVILRCVPISNHLYFYWYRQILGQKVEFLVSFYNNEISEKSEIFDDQFSVERPDGSNFTLKIRSTKLEDSAMYFCASSDQGAGEAFFGQGTRLTVV.

This clonotype was observed many times. This chain links TRBV27 with TRBJ1-5, with 8 bases identical to TRBD1. Germline assignment: CDR1 MNHEY and CDR2 SMNVEV (reference sequence). With 6 bases clipped from V and 1 base from J, the junction kept 5 bases outside the gene matches. This CDR3 has 15 residues. DNA of the CDR3: TGTGCCAGCAGACCGACAGGGGTGAGCAATCAGCCCCAGCATTTT. Translating gives CASRPTGVSNQPQHF.

This clonotype was seen ten or more times. This chain links TRBV11-3 with TRBJ2-1; maybe TRBD2 (5 bases). The germline V gene encodes CDR1 SGHNT and CDR2 YENEEA. The CDR3 spans 17 residues. Trimming took off 1 base at V and 0 bases at J, with 13 bases between the two ends. In DNA, the CDR3 is TGTGCCAGCAGCTTAGTATTACGTGGGAGCTCCTACAATGAGCAGTTCTTC. Its protein is CASSLVLRGSSYNEQFF.

There are a few counts of this clonotype. This chain connects TRBV11-3 to TRBJ1-6; D uncertain. The ends were cut back, 5 bases at V and 15 bases at J, with 14 bases in the middle. Germline V gives CDR1 SGHNT, CDR2 YENEEA. The CDR3 length is 12 residues. DNA for the CDR3: TGTGCCAGCAGCGGCCGAATGAGAGTCCTCCACTTT. This gives the protein CASSGRMRVLHF.

This clonotype was observed many times. The V gene is TRBV20-1, the J gene TRBJ2-7, with D unclear. V was shortened by 6 bases and J by 1 base, with 10 bases between the two germline ends. The CDR3 runs to 12 residues. Germline-derived CDR1 and CDR2 are DFQATT and SNEGSKA (reference sequence). CDR3 amino acids: CSARSLSYEQYF. For the CDR3, the DNA is TGCAGTGCCAGGTCCCTATCCTACGAGCAGTACTTC.

This clonotype was seen at least ten times. The rearrangement links TRBV15 to TRBJ2-5; 7 bases map to TRBD1. After removal of 1 base from V and 3 bases from J, the junction contained 5 bases not matched to a gene. The CDR3 is 15 residues long. Germline V CDR1 and CDR2: LNHNV, YYDKDF (reference sequence). The CDR3 nucleotides read TGTGCCACCAGCAGAGCAGGGACAGTCGAAGAGACCCAGTACTTC. Translating it yields CATSRAGTVEETQYF.